The 11 T cell receptor beta chains below come from one sample, sequenced in a study of T cell responses to AZD1222 COVID-19 vaccine. Sequencing used immunoSEQ multiplex PCR; TCRdb keeps in-frame clones, though not all of them. The table records over 80,000 clones, approximately 89% of them present only once. The sequenced sample was peripheral blood, obtained 28 days after the second AZD1222 dose. These receptors were taken from an adult who received the AZD1222 COVID-19 vaccine.

This chain connects TRBV2 to TRBJ2-1; tentatively, D is TRBD1 (5 bases). The V gene's germline CDR1 is SNHLY and CDR2 FYNNEI. Trimming cost V 2 bases and J 1 base, with 6 bases left between them. The CDR3 length is 14 residues. This CDR3 reads CASSEQGSYNEQFF. CDR3 nucleotides: TGTGCCAGCAGTGAACAGGGATCCTACAATGAGCAGTTCTTC.

Worth noting for this clone: At the DNA level, this CDR3 is encoded by other sequences in the same sample as well. The J gene is TRBJ2-1, the V gene TRBV5-1; TRBD2 matches at 15 bases. Germline V lookup: CDR1 SGHRS, CDR2 YFSETQ. Trimming cost V 3 bases and J 7 bases; bases outside gene matches: 2. This CDR3 comprises 15 residues. CDR3 amino acids: CASSSGLAGGNEQFF. CDR3 coding DNA: TGCGCCAGCAGCTCCGGACTAGCGGGAGGGAATGAGCAGTTCTTC.

V gene TRBV5-1 combines with J gene TRBJ2-5; 9 bases map to TRBD2. The CDR3 length is 18 residues. The ends lost 4 bases at V and 4 bases at J; junction bases unmatched: 17. Germline CDR1 reads SGHRS; CDR2 reads YFSETQ. The CDR3, as DNA: TGCGCCAGCAGCCTCCAAGCCAGAGTAGCGGGAGCGGGAGAGACCCAGTACTTC. As protein: CASSLQARVAGAGETQYF.

This chain uses TRBV6-5 with TRBJ1-3; D might be TRBD1 (5 bases). The V gene's germline CDR1 is MNHEY and CDR2 SVGAGI. V was cut by 2 bases and J by 2 bases, with 10 bases left in between. The CDR3 spans 15 residues. The CDR3 reads CASSYRRGPGNTIYF. The CDR3 nucleotides are TGTGCCAGCAGTTACCGGAGGGGACCTGGAAACACCATATATTTT.

V gene TRBV5-1 combines with J gene TRBJ1-4, with a tentative D call TRBD1 (5 bases). This CDR3 region has 15 residues. Looked up from germline, CDR1 is SGHRS and CDR2 is YFSETQ. The V and J ends lost 0 bases and 5 bases respectively, with 11 bases between them. CDR3 loop: CASSLEGLGNEKLFF. The CDR3 DNA reads as TGCGCCAGCAGCTTGGAGGGGCTGGGCAATGAAAAACTGTTTTTT.

To note about this clone: Mismatch with germline at one junction end may stem from a read error. The V and J genes are TRBV19 and TRBJ2-2; D might be TRBD2 (5 bases). This CDR3 comprises 15 residues. Germline CDR1 and CDR2: LNHDA and SQIVND (reference sequence). Here the CDR3 DNA reads TGTGCCAGTAGGATAGGCACCTTCGGGGCCGGGGAGCTGTTTTTT. It encodes CASRIGTFGAGELFF.

The rearrangement joins TRBV5-1 to TRBJ1-1; 7 bases map to TRBD1. CDR1 is SGHRS, CDR2 YFSETQ, per germline. CDR3 size: 18 residues. The J segment lost 1 base and the V segment lost 4 bases, leaving 16 bases of the junction unmatched. CDR3 in DNA: TGCGCCAGCAGCCTGACGACAGGGCGGAGGACTGAGAACACTGAAGCTTTCTTT. It encodes CASSLTTGRRTENTEAFF.

The chain uses TRBV7-9 and TRBJ2-1; 8 bases are shared with TRBD2. The V gene's germline CDR1 is SEHNR and CDR2 FQNEAQ (reference sequence). This CDR3 spans 16 amino acids. V shed 4 bases, J shed 0 bases, and the junction held 5 bases outside the gene matches. The CDR3 here is CASSSTGLASYNEQFF. The CDR3 DNA is TGTGCCAGCAGCTCTACAGGACTAGCCTCCTACAATGAGCAGTTCTTC.

V usage is TRBV24-1 and J usage is TRBJ1-2, with 9 bases that match TRBD1. The junction had 9 bases not matched to a gene; V was cut back by 3 bases and J by 8 bases. The CDR3 spans 15 residues. Per germline, CDR1 KGHDR and CDR2 SFDVKD. The CDR3 sequence is CATSDPRTGDGGYTF. CDR3 DNA sequence: TGTGCCACCAGTGATCCCCGGACAGGGGACGGAGGCTACACCTTC.

The J gene is TRBJ2-2, the V gene TRBV5-5, with D uncertain. The CDR3 totals 14 residues. Germline V gives CDR1 SGHKS, CDR2 YYEKEE (reference sequence). The germline V and J ends were trimmed by 0 bases and 4 bases, with 7 bases remaining between them. DNA of the CDR3: TGTGCCAGCAGCTTGGTAGTCCTCACCGGGGAGCTGTTTTTT. Translated: CASSLVVLTGELFF. Full variable domain (missing parts from reference TRBV5-5 and TRBJ2-2): DAGVTQSPTHLIKTRGQQVTLRCSPISGHKSVSWYQQVLGQGPQFIFQYYEKEERGRGNFPDRFSARQFPNYSSELNVNALLLGDSALYLCASSLVVLTGELFFGEGSRLTVL.

This chain uses TRBV2 with TRBJ2-3; TRBD1 or TRBD2 may be the D gene (5 bases each). The V and J ends lost 4 bases and 2 bases respectively, with 16 bases between them. CDR1 and CDR2 (germline): SNHLY, FYNNEI. The length of the CDR3 is 16 residues. The CDR3 loop reads CASSVRVGTNTDTQYF. The CDR3 DNA reads as TGTGCCAGCAGTGTACGTGTCGGGACGAACACAGATACGCAGTATTTT.